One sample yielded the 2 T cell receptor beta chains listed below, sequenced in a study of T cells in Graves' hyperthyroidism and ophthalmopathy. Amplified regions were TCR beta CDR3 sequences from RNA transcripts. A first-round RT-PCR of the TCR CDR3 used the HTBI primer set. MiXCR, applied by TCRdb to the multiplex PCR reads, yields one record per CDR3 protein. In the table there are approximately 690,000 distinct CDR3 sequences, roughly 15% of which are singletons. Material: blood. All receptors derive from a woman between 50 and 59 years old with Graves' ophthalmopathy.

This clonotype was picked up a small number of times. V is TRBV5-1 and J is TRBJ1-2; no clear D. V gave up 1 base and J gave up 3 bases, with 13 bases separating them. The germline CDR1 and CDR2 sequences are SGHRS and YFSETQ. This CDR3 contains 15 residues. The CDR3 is CASSLRGSNDYGYTF. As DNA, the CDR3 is TGCGCCAGCAGCTTGCGGGGAAGCAATGACTATGGCTACACCTTC.

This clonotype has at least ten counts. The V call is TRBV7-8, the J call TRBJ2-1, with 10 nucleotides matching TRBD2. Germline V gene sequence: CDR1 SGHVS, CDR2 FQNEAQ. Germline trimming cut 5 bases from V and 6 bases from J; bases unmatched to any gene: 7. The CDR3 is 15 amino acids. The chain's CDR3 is CASSPLAGALNEQFF. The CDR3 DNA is TGTGCCAGCAGCCCGCTAGCGGGAGCTCTCAATGAGCAGTTCTTC.